The T cell receptor (beta chain) described here comes from a study of blood T cells in healthy people across ages. Notes on the study in general: Leaving the PBMCs unsorted stopped any conclusive comparison of naive versus antigen-experienced cells. Underestimates were what the diversity estimates from one million T cells were considered to be. Whereas aged donors had fewer naive CD4+ cells, long-lived donors had more of them and higher diversity.

On this clonotype: Its antigen remains unknown.

Next came a second PCR, run for about 7 to 12 cycles, which used a sample-barcoded 5' primer along with a J-beta primer mix. TCRdb re-derived calls from the 5' RACE reads in MiXCR, one entry per CDR3 protein. This repertoire shows about 2 million distinct CDR3 sequences, about 49% found once; its top ten account for approximately 2.1%. Trimming pared 2 bases from V and 2 bases from J, leaving 12 bases between. The length of the CDR3 is 15 residues. Germline loops: CDR1 MGHRA, CDR2 YSYEKL. Extracted total RNA amounted to at least 5 micrograms for each sample. This receptor was taken from a woman in her forties in good health. This chain connects TRBV4-1 to TRBJ1-2; D remains ambiguous. Specimen: blood. The CDR3 DNA reads TGCGCCAGCAGCCAACCTAACGGCGCCAACTATGGCTACACCTTC. Translated: CASSQPNGANYGYTF.